The clone carrying this T cell receptor (beta chain) has a single count. V was clipped by 7 bases and J by 4 bases; unmatched bases: 9. The CDR3 runs to 15 residues. The sample belongs to a study of blood T cells in healthy people across ages. The second PCR ran about 6 to 12 cycles with a sample-barcoded 5' primer and J-beta primers. TCRdb re-called the 5' RACE reads through MiXCR, storing one row per CDR3 protein. The sample contains about 800,000 distinct CDR3 sequences, approximately 25% of which appear only once. This sample was also put to use in a study of T cells of mothers and their children. From that study: Sample barcodes and 2-4 random nucleotides came from the second PCR's M1S primer.

V is TRBV12-3 or TRBV12-4 and J is TRBJ2-3; TRBD2 matches 9 bases. What was sequenced was blood. The clonotype originates from a boy between 10 and 17 years old in good health. The CDR3 spells CASTFSGRGADTQYF. CDR3 DNA: TGTGCCAGCACCTTTAGCGGGAGAGGTGCAGATACGCAGTATTTT.